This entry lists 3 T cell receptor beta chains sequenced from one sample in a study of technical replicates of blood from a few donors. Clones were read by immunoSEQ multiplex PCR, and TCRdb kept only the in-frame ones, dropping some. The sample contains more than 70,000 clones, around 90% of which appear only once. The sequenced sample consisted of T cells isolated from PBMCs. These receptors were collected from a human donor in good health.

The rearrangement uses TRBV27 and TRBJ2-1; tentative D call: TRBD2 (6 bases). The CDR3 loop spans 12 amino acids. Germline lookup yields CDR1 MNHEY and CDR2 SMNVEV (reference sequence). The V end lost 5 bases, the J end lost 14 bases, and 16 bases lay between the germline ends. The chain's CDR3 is CASSVGLQQKFF. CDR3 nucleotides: TGTGCCAGCAGTGTGGGACTCCAGCAAAAGTTCTTC.

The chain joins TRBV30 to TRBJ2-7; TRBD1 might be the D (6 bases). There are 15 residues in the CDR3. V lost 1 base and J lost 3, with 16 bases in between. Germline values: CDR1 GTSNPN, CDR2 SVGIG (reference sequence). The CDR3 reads CAWSGKQGRVYEQYF. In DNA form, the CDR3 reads TGTGCCTGGAGTGGGAAACAGGGAAGGGTCTACGAGCAGTACTTC.

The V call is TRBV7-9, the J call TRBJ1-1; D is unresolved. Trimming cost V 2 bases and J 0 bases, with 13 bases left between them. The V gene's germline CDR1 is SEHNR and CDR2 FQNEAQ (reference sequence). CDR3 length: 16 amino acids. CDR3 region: CASSLWGEGMNTEAFF. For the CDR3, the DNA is TGTGCCAGCAGCTTATGGGGAGAGGGCATGAACACTGAAGCTTTCTTT.